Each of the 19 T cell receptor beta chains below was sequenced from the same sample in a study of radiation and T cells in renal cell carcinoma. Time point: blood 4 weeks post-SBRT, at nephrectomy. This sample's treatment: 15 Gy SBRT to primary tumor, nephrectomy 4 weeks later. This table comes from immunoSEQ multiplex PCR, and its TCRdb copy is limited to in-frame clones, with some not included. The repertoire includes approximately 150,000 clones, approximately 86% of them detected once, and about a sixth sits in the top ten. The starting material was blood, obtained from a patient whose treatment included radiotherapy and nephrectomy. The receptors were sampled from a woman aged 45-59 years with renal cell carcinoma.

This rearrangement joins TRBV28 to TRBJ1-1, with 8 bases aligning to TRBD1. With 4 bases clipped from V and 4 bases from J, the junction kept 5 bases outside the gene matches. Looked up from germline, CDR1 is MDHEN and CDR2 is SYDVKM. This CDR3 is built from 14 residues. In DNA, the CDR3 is TGTGCCAGCAGTTCGGACAGGGAGGCCACTGAAGCTTTCTTT. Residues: CASSSDREATEAFF.

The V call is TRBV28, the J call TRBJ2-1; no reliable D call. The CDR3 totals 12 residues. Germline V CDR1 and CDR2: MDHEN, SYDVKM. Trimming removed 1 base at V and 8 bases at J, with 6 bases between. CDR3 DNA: TGTGCCAGCAGTTTATACCCGGATGAGCAGTTCTTC. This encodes CASSLYPDEQFF.

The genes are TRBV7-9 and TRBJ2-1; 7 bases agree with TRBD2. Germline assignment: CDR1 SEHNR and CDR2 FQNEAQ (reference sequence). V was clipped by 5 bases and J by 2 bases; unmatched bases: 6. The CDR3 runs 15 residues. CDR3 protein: CASSPQAGTYNEQFF. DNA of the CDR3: TGTGCCAGCAGCCCGCAAGCGGGAACCTACAATGAGCAGTTCTTC.

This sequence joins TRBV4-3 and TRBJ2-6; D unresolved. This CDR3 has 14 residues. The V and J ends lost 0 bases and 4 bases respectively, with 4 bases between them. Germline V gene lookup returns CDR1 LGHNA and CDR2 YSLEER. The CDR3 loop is CASSQDVGANVLTF. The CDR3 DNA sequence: TGCGCCAGCAGCCAAGATGTGGGGGCCAACGTCCTGACTTTC.

CDR3 protein: CASSLSRYYEQYF. The CDR3 DNA reads as TGTGCCAGCAGTTTGAGCAGATACTACGAGCAGTACTTC. V and J are TRBV27 and TRBJ2-7; D gene unclear. The germline V gene has CDR1 MNHEY and CDR2 SMNVEV (reference sequence). The CDR3 runs 13 residues. V was cut by 3 bases and J by 3 bases, with 9 bases left in between.

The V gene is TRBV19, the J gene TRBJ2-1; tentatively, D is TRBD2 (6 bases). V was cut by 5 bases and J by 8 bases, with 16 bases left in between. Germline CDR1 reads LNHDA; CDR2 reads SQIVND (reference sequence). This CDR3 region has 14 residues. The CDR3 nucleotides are TGTGCCAGTAGTCGAACGGTCCCGGGGGATGAGCAGTTCTTC. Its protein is CASSRTVPGDEQFF.

CDR3 DNA sequence: TGTGCCAGCAGCCCCCAGGGGGGCTACGAGCAGTACTTC. Translation gives CASSPQGGYEQYF. The chain joins TRBV7-3 to TRBJ2-7; weak D call: TRBD1 (7 bases). The V gene's germline CDR1 is SGHTA and CDR2 FQGTGA. V was cut by 5 bases and J by 3 bases, with 11 bases left in between. The CDR3 is 13 residues long.

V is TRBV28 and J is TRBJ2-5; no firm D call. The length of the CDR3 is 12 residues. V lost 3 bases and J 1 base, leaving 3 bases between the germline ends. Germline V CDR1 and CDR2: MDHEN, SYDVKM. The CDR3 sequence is CASSFGQETQYF. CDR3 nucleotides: TGTGCCAGCAGTTTTGGCCAAGAGACCCAGTACTTC.

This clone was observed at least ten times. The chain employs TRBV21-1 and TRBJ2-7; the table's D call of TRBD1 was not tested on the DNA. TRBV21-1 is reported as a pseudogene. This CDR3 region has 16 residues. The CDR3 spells CASSQKSRTGAYEQYF. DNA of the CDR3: TGTGCCAGCAGCCAAAAATCCCGGACAGGGGCCTACGAGCAGTACTTC.

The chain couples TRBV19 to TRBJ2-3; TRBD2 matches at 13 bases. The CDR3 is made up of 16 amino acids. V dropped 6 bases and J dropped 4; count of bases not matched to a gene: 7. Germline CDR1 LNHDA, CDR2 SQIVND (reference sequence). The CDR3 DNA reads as TGTGCCAGTAGCGCGGGACTAGCGGGGATCGCAGATACGCAGTATTTT. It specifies CASSAGLAGIADTQYF.

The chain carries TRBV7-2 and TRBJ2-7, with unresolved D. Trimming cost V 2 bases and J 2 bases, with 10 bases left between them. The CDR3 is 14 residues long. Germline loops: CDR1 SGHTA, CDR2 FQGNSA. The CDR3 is CASSLLGSTYEQYF. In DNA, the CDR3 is TGTGCCAGCAGCTTACTCGGATCCACCTACGAGCAGTACTTC.

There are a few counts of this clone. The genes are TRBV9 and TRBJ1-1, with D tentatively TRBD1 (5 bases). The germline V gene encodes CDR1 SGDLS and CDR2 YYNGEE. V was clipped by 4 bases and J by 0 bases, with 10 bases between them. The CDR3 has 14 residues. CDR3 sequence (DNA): TGTGCCAGCAGCCAGGGTAGCGTGAACACTGAAGCTTTCTTT. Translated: CASSQGSVNTEAFF.

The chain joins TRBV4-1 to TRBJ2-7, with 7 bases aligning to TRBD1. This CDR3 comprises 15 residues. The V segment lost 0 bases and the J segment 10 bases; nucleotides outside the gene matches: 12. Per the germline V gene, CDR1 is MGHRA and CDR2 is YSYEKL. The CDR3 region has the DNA TGCGCCAGCAGCCAAGATCGGGCAGGGGACAGCCTACAGTACTTC. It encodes CASSQDRAGDSLQYF.

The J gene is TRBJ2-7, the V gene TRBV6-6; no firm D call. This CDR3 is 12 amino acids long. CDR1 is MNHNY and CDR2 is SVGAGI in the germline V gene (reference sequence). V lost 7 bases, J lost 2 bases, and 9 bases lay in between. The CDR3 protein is CASMRVTYEQYF. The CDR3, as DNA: TGTGCCAGCATGCGAGTCACCTACGAGCAGTACTTC.

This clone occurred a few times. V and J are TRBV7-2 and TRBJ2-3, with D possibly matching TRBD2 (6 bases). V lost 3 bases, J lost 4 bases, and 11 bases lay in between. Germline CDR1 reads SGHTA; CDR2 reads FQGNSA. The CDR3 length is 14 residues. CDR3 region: CASSFGGMADTQYF. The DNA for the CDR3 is TGTGCCAGCAGCTTCGGAGGGATGGCAGATACGCAGTATTTT.

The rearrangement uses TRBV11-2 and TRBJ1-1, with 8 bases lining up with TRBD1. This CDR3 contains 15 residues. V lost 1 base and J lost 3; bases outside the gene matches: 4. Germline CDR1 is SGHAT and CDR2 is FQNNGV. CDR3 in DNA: TGTGCCAGCAGCTTAGTGGCAGGGGGCCACACTGAAGCTTTCTTT. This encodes CASSLVAGGHTEAFF.

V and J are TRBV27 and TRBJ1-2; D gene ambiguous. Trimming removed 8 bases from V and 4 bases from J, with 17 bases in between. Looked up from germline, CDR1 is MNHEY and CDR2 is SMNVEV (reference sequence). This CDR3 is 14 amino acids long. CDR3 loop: CASSPVQPVYGYTF. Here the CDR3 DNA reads TGTGCCAGCTCGCCTGTGCAGCCCGTCTATGGCTACACCTTC.

CDR3 DNA sequence: TGTGCCAGCAGCCCCCCAGCGGGAGACTCCTACAATGAGCAGTTCTTC. Amino acids: CASSPPAGDSYNEQFF. This chain joins TRBV5-6 and TRBJ2-1; 8 bases agree with TRBD2. CDR1 is SGHDT, CDR2 YYEEEE, per germline. The CDR3 runs 16 residues. V was clipped by 4 bases and J by 0 bases; unmatched bases: 6.

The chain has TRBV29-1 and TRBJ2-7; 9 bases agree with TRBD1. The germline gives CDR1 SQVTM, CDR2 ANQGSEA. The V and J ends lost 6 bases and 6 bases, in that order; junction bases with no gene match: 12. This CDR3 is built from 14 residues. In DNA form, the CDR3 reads TGCAGCGTATTCGGAGGACAGGGGCCCAGCGAGCAGTACTTC. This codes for CSVFGGQGPSEQYF.